The next 18 T cell receptor beta chains were all read from a single sample in a study of Ad26.COV2.S vaccination and SARS-CoV-2 variants. Produced via immunoSEQ multiplex PCR; TCRdb's table is partial and in-frame only. The sample records under 400,000 clones, more than 75% being singletons. Treatment here: around 19 received Ad26.COV2.S at low or high dose, single or two shots; roughly 5 received placebo; per-sample allocation not given. Day 63 following the first vaccine or placebo injection was when the samples were taken. The sequenced sample was peripheral blood, obtained in a trial of Ad26.COV2.S vaccine versus placebo. The source is a person between 18 and 60 years old who received the Ad26.COV2.S COVID-19 vaccine or a placebo.

The rearrangement joins TRBV3-1 (or the pseudogene TRBV3-2) to TRBJ1-6, with a weak D call TRBD1 (6 bases). V was clipped by 0 bases and J by 8 bases, with 8 bases between them. Germline values: CDR1 LGHDT, CDR2 YNNKEL (reference sequence). This CDR3 is 14 amino acids long. The CDR3 region has the DNA TGTGCCAGCAGCCAAGACGAGGGGGATTCACCCCTCCACTTT. It is translated as CASSQDEGDSPLHF.

The V gene is TRBV5-1, the J gene TRBJ2-2; possibly TRBD2 for D (7 bases). The germline V gene has CDR1 SGHRS and CDR2 YFSETQ. V lost 1 base and J lost 5, with 15 bases in between. CDR3 length equals 16 residues. CDR3 in DNA: TGCGCCAGCAGCTTGAAGTCCAGGGGAGGGACCGGGGAGCTGTTTTTT. Its protein product is CASSLKSRGGTGELFF.

This chain joins TRBV3-1 (or the pseudogene TRBV3-2) and TRBJ2-2; D is unresolved. V dropped 0 bases and J dropped 0 bases, with 11 bases sitting between them. Germline CDR1 reads LGHDT; CDR2 reads YNNKEL (reference sequence). This CDR3 comprises 17 residues. CDR3 in DNA: TGTGCCAGCAGCCAAGATCGAACAGTTACGAACACCGGGGAGCTGTTTTTT. This translates into CASSQDRTVTNTGELFF.

This clone appeared once. The gene calls are TRBV3-1 (or the pseudogene TRBV3-2) and TRBJ1-1, with D tentatively TRBD1 (5 bases). Germline loops: CDR1 LGHDT, CDR2 YNNKEL (reference sequence). This CDR3 spans 16 amino acids. The V gene lost 2 bases and the J gene lost 0 bases, with 13 bases spanning the gap. The CDR3 here is CASSQRRGRLNTEAFF. The CDR3 DNA is TGTGCCAGCAGCCAACGGAGGGGCAGACTGAACACTGAAGCTTTCTTT.

This sequence joins TRBV19 and TRBJ1-1; D gene unclear. The V end lost 5 bases, the J end lost 5 bases, and 15 bases lay between the germline ends. The CDR3 has 14 amino acids. Germline-derived CDR1 and CDR2 are LNHDA and SQIVND (reference sequence). Here the CDR3 DNA reads TGTGCCAGTAGTTATATTCCTGGGGAGACTGAAGCTTTCTTT. Protein product: CASSYIPGETEAFF.

Notes on this clone: Within the sample, other DNA sequences also encode this same CDR3. This sequence joins TRBV9 and TRBJ2-7, with no clear D. V was clipped by 0 bases and J by 3 bases, with 10 bases between them. Germline V gives CDR1 SGDLS, CDR2 YYNGEE. The CDR3 sequence is 14 residues long. CDR3 sequence: CASSVGGSSYEQYF. Written as DNA, the CDR3 is TGTGCCAGCAGCGTAGGCGGCAGCAGCTACGAGCAGTACTTC.

The chain uses TRBV6-5 and TRBJ1-2, with 9 bases lining up with TRBD1. V gave up 5 bases and J gave up 7 bases; unmatched junction bases: 5. Germline V gene sequence: CDR1 MNHEY, CDR2 SVGAGI. This CDR3 is built from 13 residues. The DNA for the CDR3 is TGTGCCAGCAGTAGGGACAGGGAGGGTGGCTACACCTTC. This translates into CASSRDREGGYTF.

This rearrangement joins TRBV7-8 to TRBJ2-1; D is uncertain. Looked up from germline, CDR1 is SGHVS and CDR2 is FQNEAQ. This CDR3 spans 17 amino acids. V gave up 5 bases and J gave up 6 bases, with 23 bases separating them. Here the CDR3 reads CASSISTGSPVGNEQFF. The CDR3 DNA reads as TGTGCCAGCAGCATAAGCACCGGGTCCCCTGTAGGCAATGAGCAGTTCTTC.

This clone appeared once. The rearrangement joins TRBV7-9 to TRBJ2-7; 10 positions agree with TRBD1. From germline, CDR1 is SEHNR and CDR2 FQNEAQ (reference sequence). This CDR3 contains 16 residues. V trimming: 5 bases; J trimming: 0 bases; junction bases outside the gene matches: 7. DNA of the CDR3: TGTGCCAGCAGCCAGGGACAGGGGAAAAACTCCTACGAGCAGTACTTC. Residues: CASSQGQGKNSYEQYF.

The V gene is TRBV7-9, the J gene TRBJ2-7, with a weak D call TRBD1 (6 bases). Germline CDR1 reads SEHNR; CDR2 reads FQNEAQ (reference sequence). The CDR3 runs 14 residues. V lost 1 base to trimming and J lost 3 bases, with 10 bases between them. CDR3 nucleotide sequence: TGTGCCAGCAGCTTAGAGTCAGGGGACTACGAGCAGTACTTC. Encoded protein: CASSLESGDYEQYF.

This chain uses TRBV12-3 or TRBV12-4 with TRBJ2-1, with D unclear. Trimming took off 6 bases at V and 8 bases at J, with 11 bases between the two ends. This CDR3 has 12 residues. The CDR3 DNA sequence: TGTGCCAGCAGCACGTCCGGCGATGAGCAGTTCTTC. It encodes CASSTSGDEQFF.

This clone was picked up one time. The chain joins TRBV7-2 to TRBJ2-1, with D perhaps being TRBD1 or TRBD2 (6 bases each). The CDR3 is 15 amino acids. The germline V and J ends were trimmed by 7 bases and 10 bases, with 23 bases remaining between them. The V gene's germline CDR1 is SGHTA and CDR2 FQGNSA. The CDR3 spells CASTTARGPYREQFF. The CDR3 region has the DNA TGTGCCAGCACGACGGCTCGGGGGCCCTACAGGGAGCAGTTCTTC.

This rearrangement joins TRBV5-1 to TRBJ2-2, with TRBD1 as a possible D gene (6 bases). V was pared by 4 bases and J by 6 bases, with 10 bases between. This CDR3 region has 13 residues. The germline gives CDR1 SGHRS, CDR2 YFSETQ. This chain's CDR3 is CASSDRLSGELFF. DNA of the CDR3: TGCGCCAGCAGCGACAGGCTATCCGGGGAGCTGTTTTTT.

The J gene is TRBJ1-2, the V gene TRBV15; TRBD1 agrees at 8 bases. The V and J ends lost 0 bases and 2 bases, in that order; junction bases with no gene match: 8. The germline gives CDR1 LNHNV, CDR2 YYDKDF (reference sequence). CDR3 length: 17 residues. The CDR3 coding sequence is TGTGCCACCAGCAGAGATCATGGACAGGGAACAAACTATGGCTACACCTTC. It specifies CATSRDHGQGTNYGYTF.

The rearrangement links TRBV6-5 to TRBJ2-2, with D possibly being TRBD2 (5 bases). The CDR3 has 15 residues. V gave up 5 bases and J gave up 5 bases, with 15 bases separating them. CDR1 and CDR2 from the germline V gene are MNHEY and SVGAGI. The CDR3 DNA is TGTGCCAGCAGTAACACTAGATTAGGTACCGGGGAGCTGTTTTTT. It translates to CASSNTRLGTGELFF.

The genes are TRBV15 and TRBJ1-2; TRBD1 is a possible D gene (6 bases). This CDR3 contains 14 residues. Germline V gene lookup returns CDR1 LNHNV and CDR2 YYDKDF (reference sequence). V lost 3 bases and J lost 6, with 14 bases in between. For the CDR3, the DNA is TGTGCCACCAGCAGGATAACACAGGGCCATGGCTACACCTTC. Residues: CATSRITQGHGYTF.

The V call is TRBV5-4, the J call TRBJ2-7; D is perhaps TRBD1 (6 bases). The length of the CDR3 is 12 residues. The V end lost 2 bases, the J end lost 7 bases, and 10 bases lay between the germline ends. Per the germline V gene, CDR1 is SGHNT and CDR2 is YYREEE (reference sequence). The CDR3 is CASSFRTEEQYF. DNA of the CDR3: TGTGCCAGCAGCTTCCGGACAGAAGAGCAGTACTTC.

This sequence joins TRBV7-2 and TRBJ2-3; D unclear. The CDR3 contains 13 residues. V was cut by 2 bases and J by 0 bases, with 3 bases left in between. Germline CDR1 reads SGHTA; CDR2 reads FQGNSA. Written as DNA, the CDR3 is TGTGCCAGCAGCTTACCCAGCACAGATACGCAGTATTTT. Its protein product is CASSLPSTDTQYF.